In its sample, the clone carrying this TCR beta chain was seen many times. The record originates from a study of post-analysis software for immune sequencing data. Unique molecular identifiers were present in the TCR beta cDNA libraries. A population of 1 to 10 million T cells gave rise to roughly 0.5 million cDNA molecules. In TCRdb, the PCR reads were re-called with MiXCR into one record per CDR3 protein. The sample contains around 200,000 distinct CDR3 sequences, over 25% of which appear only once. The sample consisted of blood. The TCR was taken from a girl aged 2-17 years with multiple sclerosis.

CDR3 amino acids: CASSFEGPSYEQYF. Here the CDR3 DNA reads TGTGCCAGCAGTTTCGAGGGGCCCTCCTACGAGCAGTACTTC. The chain links TRBV27 to TRBJ2-7; D tentatively reads TRBD1 or TRBD2 (5 bases each). The V end lost 3 bases, the J end lost 0 bases, and 9 bases lay between the germline ends. The CDR3 runs to 14 residues. CDR1 and CDR2 from the germline V gene are MNHEY and SMNVEV (reference sequence).